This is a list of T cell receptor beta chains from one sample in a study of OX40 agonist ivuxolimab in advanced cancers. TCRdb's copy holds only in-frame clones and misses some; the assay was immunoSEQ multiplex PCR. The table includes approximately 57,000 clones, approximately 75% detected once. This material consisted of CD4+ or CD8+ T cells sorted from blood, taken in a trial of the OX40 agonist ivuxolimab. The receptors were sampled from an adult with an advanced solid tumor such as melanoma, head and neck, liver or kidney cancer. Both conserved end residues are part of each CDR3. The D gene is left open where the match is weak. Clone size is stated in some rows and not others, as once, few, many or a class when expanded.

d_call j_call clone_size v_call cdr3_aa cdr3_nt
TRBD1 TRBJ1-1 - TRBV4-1 CASSQLTGDTEAFF TGCGCCAGCAGCCAATTGACAGGGGACACTGAAGCTTTCTTT
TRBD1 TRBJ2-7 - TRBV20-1 CSAMTGSEQYF TGCAGTGCTATGACAGGGAGCGAGCAGTACTTC
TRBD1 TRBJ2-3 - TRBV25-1 CASQATQGGTDTQYF TGTGCCAGCCAAGCCACCCAGGGGGGCACAGATACGCAGTATTTT
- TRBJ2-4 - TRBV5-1 CASSLAGRVYGNIQYF TGCGCCAGCAGCTTGGCGGGCAGGGTCTATGGAAACATTCAGTACTTC
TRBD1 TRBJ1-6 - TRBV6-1 CASSETQGYNSPLHF TGTGCCAGCAGTGAAACACAGGGGTATAATTCACCCCTCCACTTT
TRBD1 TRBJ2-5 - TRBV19 CASSIRTGGTKETQYF TGTGCCAGTAGTATCAGGACAGGGGGAACGAAAGAGACCCAGTACTTC
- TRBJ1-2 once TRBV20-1 CSAPPTHGYTF TGCAGTGCCCCGCCCACGCATGGCTACACCTTC
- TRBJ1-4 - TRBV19 CASRGGPSTNEKLFF TGTGCCAGTCGTGGGGGGCCCTCAACTAATGAAAAACTGTTTTTT
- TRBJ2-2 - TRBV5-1 CASSFPGNTGELFF TGCGCCAGCAGCTTCCCAGGAAACACCGGGGAGCTGTTTTTT
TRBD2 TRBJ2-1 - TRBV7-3 CASSLGGLVGEQFF TGTGCCAGCAGCTTAGGTGGACTAGTGGGTGAGCAGTTCTTC
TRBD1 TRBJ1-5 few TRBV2 CASSRDRNSNQPQHF TGTGCCAGCAGTAGGGACAGAAATAGCAATCAGCCCCAGCATTTT
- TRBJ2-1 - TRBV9 CASSDRGLNEQFF TGTGCCAGCAGCGATCGGGGACTCAATGAGCAGTTCTTC
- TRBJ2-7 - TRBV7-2 CASSYTGSGGYEQYF TGTGCCAGCAGCTACACCGGGAGCGGCGGCTACGAGCAGTACTTC
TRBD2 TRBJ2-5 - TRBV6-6 CASSFSGGALETQYF TGTGCCAGCAGTTTTAGCGGGGGGGCCTTAGAGACCCAGTACTTC
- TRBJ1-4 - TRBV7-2 CASSMAVIGRRGTNEKLFF TGTGCCAGCAGCATGGCAGTAATTGGGAGAAGGGGAACTAATGAAAAACTGTTTTTT
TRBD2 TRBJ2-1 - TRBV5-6 CASSQVGGAYNEQFF TGTGCCAGCAGCCAGGTCGGGGGGGCCTACAATGAGCAGTTCTTC
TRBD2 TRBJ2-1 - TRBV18 CASSPLAGEGEQFF TGTGCCAGCTCACCACTAGCGGGAGAGGGTGAGCAGTTCTTC
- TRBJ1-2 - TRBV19 CASTPDGNYGYTF TGTGCCAGTACCCCGGACGGAAACTATGGCTACACCTTC
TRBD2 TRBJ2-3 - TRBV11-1 CASSLEGTRDDGGTQYF TGTGCCAGCAGCTTAGAAGGGACTAGAGACGATGGGGGGACGCAGTATTTT
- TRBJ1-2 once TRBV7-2 CASSLEGSTYGYTF TGTGCCAGCAGCTTAGAAGGGTCCACCTATGGCTACACCTTC
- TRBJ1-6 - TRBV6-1 CASSEIGRGSGSPLHF TGTGCCAGCAGTGAAATCGGTAGAGGGTCGGGGTCACCCCTCCACTTT
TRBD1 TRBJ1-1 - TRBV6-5 CASSQDRGTEAFF TGTGCCAGCAGTCAGGACAGGGGCACTGAAGCTTTCTTT
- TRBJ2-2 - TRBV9 CASSVGTNTGELFF TGTGCCAGCAGCGTAGGGACGAACACCGGGGAGCTGTTTTTT
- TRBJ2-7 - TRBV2 CASSTFRGAYEQYF TGTGCCAGCAGTACCTTCAGGGGCGCCTACGAGCAGTACTTC
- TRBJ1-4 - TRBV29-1 CSVGQLNEKLFF TGCAGCGTTGGGCAGCTTAATGAAAAACTGTTTTTT
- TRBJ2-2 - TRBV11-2 CASTPRRTGELFF TGTGCCAGCACCCCTAGACGCACCGGGGAGCTGTTTTTT
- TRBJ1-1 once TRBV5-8 CASSFLGVGLNTEAFF TGTGCCAGCAGCTTTTTAGGGGTTGGGTTAAACACTGAAGCTTTCTTT